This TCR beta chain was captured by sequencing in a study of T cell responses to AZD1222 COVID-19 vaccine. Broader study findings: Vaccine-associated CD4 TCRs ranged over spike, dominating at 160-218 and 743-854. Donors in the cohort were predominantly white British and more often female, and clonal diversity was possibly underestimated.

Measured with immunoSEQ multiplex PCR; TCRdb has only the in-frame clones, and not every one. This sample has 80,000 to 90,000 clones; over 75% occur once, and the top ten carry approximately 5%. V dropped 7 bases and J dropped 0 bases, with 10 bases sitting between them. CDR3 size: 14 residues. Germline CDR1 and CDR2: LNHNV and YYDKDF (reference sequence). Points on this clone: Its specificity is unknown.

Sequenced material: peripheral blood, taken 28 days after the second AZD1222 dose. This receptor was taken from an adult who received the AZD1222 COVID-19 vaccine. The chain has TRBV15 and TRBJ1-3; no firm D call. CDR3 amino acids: CATNLGGSGNTIYF. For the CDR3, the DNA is TGTGCCACCAATCTGGGAGGCTCTGGAAACACCATATATTTT.